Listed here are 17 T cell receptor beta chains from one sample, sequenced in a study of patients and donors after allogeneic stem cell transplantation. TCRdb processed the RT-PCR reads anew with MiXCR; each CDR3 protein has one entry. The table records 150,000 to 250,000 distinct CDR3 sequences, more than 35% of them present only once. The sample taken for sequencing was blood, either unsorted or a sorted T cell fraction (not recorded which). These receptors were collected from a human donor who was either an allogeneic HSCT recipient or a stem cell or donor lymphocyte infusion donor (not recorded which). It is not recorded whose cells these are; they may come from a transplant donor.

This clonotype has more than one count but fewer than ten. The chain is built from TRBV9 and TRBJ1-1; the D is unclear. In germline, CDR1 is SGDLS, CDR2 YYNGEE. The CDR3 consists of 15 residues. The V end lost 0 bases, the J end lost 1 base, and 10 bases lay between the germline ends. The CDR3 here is CASSVEPGGNTEAFF. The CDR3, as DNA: TGTGCCAGCAGCGTAGAACCGGGAGGGAACACTGAAGCTTTCTTT.

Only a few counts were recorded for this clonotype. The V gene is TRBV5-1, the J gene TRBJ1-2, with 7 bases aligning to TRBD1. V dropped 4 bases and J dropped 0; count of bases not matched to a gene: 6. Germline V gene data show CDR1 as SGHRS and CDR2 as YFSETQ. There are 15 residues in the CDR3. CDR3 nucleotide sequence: TGCGCCAGCAGCACCGGACAGGAGCCTAACTATGGCTACACCTTC. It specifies CASSTGQEPNYGYTF.

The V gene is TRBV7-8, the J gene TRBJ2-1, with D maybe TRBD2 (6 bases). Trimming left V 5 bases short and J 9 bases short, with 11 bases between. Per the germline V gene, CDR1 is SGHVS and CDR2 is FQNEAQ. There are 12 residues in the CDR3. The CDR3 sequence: CASSVPSAEQFF. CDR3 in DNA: TGTGCCAGCAGCGTACCTAGCGCTGAGCAGTTCTTC.

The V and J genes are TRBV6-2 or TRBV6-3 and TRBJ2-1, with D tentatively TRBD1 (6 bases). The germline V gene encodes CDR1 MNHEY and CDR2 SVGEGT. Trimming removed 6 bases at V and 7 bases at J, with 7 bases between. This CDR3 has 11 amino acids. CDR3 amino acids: CASRTGNEQFF. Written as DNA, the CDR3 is TGTGCCAGCAGAACAGGGAATGAGCAGTTCTTC.

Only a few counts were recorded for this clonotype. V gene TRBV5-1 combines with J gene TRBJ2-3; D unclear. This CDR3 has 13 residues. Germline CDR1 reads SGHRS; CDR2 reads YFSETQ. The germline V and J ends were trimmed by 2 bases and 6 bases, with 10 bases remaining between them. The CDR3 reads CASSLAGIDTQYF. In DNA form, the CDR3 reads TGCGCCAGCAGCTTAGCAGGCATCGATACGCAGTATTTT.

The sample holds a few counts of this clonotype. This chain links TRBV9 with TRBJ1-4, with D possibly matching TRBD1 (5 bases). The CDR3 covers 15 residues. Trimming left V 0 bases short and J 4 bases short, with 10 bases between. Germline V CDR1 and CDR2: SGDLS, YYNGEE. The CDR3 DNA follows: TGTGCCAGCAGCGTAGAAGGGACGTTTAATGAAAAACTGTTTTTT. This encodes CASSVEGTFNEKLFF.

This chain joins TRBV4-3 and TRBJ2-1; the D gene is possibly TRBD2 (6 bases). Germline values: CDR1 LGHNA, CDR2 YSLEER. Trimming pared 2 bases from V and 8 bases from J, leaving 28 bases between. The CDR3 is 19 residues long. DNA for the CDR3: TGCGCCAGCAGCCAAAATGCCGTTTCCGGAGGGGCTTTCGACGATGAGCAGTTCTTC. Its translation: CASSQNAVSGGAFDDEQFF.

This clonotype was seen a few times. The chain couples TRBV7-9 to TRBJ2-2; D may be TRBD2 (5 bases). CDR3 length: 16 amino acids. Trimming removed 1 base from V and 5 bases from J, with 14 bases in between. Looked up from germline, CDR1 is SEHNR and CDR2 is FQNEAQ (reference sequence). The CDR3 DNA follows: TGTGCCAGCAGCTTAGTACACCCCAGAGGGACCGGGGAGCTGTTTTTT. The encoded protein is CASSLVHPRGTGELFF. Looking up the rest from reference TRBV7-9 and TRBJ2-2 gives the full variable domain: DTGVSQNPRHKITKRGQNVTFRCDPISEHNRLYWYRQTLGQGPEFLTYFQNEAQLEKSRLLSDRFSAERPKGSFSTLEIQRTEQGDSAMYLCASSLVHPRGTGELFFGEGSRLTVL.

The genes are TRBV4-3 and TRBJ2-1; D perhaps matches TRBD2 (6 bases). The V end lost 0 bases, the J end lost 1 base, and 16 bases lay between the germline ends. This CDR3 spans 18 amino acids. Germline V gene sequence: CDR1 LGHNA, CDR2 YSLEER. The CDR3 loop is CASSQDLFGSWSYNEQFF. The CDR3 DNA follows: TGCGCCAGCAGCCAAGATCTTTTCGGGAGTTGGTCCTACAATGAGCAGTTCTTC.

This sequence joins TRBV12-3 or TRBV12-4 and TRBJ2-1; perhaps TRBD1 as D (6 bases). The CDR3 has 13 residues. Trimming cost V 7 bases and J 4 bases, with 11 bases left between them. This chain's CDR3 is CASTRGGYNEQFF. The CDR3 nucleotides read TGTGCCAGCACCCGAGGGGGTTACAATGAGCAGTTCTTC.

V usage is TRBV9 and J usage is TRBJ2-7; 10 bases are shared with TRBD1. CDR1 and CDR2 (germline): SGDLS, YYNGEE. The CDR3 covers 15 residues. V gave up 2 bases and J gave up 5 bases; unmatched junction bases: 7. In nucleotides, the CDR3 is TGTGCCAGCAGCGTCCCGGGACAGGGGAGGCACGAGCAGTACTTC. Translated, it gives CASSVPGQGRHEQYF.

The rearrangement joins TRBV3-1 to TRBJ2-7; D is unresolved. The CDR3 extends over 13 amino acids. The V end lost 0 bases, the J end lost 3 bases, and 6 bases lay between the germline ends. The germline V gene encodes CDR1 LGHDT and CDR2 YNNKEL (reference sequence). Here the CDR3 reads CASSQDSGYEQYF. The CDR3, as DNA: TGTGCCAGCAGCCAAGATTCAGGCTACGAGCAGTACTTC.

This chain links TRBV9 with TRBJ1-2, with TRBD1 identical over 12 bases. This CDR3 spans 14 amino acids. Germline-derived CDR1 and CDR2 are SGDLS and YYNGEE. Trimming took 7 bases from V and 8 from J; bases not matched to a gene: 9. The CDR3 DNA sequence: TGTGCCAGCCCTATAAGGGACAGGGGGCGAGGCTACACCTTC. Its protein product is CASPIRDRGRGYTF. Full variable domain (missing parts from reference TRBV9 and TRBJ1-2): DSGVTQTPKHLITATGQRVTLRCSPRSGDLSVYWYQQSLDQGLQFLIQYYNGEERAKGNILERFSAQQFPDLHSELNLSSLELGDSALYFCASPIRDRGRGYTFGSGTRLTVV.

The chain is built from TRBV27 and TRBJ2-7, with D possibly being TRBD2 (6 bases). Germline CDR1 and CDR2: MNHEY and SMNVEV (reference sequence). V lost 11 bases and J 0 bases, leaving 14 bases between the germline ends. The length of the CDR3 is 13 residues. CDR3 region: CASARDSSYEQYF. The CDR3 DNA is TGTGCCTCTGCCAGGGACTCCTCCTACGAGCAGTACTTC.

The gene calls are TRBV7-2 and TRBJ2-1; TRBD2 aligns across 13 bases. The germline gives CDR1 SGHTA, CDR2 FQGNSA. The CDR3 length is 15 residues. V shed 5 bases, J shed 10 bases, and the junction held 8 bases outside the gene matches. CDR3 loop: CASSDRLAGGGEQFF. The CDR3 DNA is TGTGCCAGCAGCGACAGACTAGCGGGAGGAGGAGAGCAGTTCTTC.

The CDR3 spells CATSNPTPAGANVLTF. The CDR3 DNA reads TGTGCCACCAGCAACCCTACTCCGGCTGGGGCCAACGTCCTGACTTTC. The rearrangement joins TRBV24-1 to TRBJ2-6; D call uncertain. The CDR3 spans 16 residues. V lost 7 bases to trimming and J lost 2 bases, with 14 bases between them. CDR1 is KGHDR and CDR2 is SFDVKD in the germline V gene.

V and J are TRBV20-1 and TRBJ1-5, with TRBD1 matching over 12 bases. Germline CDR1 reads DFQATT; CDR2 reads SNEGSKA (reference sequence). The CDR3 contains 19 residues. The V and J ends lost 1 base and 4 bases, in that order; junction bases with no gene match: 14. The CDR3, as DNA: TGCAGTGCTAGAGTCCCTTGGAGGGACAGGGGGCTTGGGAATCAGCCCCAGCATTTT. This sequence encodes CSARVPWRDRGLGNQPQHF.